This T cell receptor beta chain comes out of a study of blood T cells in healthy people across ages. Primed by a sample-barcoded 5' primer and a J-beta primer mix, a second PCR proceeded for 7 to 11 cycles. TCRdb redid the calling of the 5' RACE reads with MiXCR, one entry per CDR3 protein. This sample has approximately 800,000 distinct CDR3 sequences, with under 40% found just once. This clonotype has just a few counts. V dropped 1 base and J dropped 6; count of bases not matched to a gene: 2. Germline-derived CDR1 and CDR2 are LGHDT and YNNKEL (reference sequence). This CDR3 contains 13 residues. Sequencing was done on a sample of blood. This sequence was found in a man between 18 and 35 years old in good health. The chain couples TRBV3-1 to TRBJ1-1, with TRBD1 matching 7 bases. The CDR3 here is CASSQVGGAEAFF. The CDR3 coding sequence is TGTGCCAGCAGCCAAGTAGGGGGCGCTGAAGCTTTCTTT.